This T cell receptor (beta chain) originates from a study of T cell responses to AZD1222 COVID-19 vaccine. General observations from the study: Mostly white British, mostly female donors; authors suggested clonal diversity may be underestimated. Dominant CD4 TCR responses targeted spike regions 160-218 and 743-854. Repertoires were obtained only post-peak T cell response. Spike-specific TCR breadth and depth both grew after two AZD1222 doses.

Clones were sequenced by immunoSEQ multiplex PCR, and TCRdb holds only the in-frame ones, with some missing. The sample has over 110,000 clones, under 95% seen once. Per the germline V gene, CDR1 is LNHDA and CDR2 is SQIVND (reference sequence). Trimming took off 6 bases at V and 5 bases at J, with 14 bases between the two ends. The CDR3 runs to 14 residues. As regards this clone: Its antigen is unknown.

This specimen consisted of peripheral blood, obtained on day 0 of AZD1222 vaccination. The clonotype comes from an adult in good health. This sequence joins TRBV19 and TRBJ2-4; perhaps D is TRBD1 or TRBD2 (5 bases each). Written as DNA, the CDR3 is TGTGCCAGTAGCCGACAGATTAGCGAAAACATTCAGTACTTC. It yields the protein CASSRQISENIQYF.